The T cell receptor (beta chain) under discussion was sequenced for a study of shared clonotypes between healthy human individuals. Trimming took 4 bases from V and 2 from J, leaving 4 bases between them. There are 12 residues in the CDR3. CDR1 and CDR2 (germline): SGHAT, FQNNGV. Running of the assay took place at deep level. Measured with immunoSEQ multiplex PCR; TCRdb has only the in-frame clones, and not every one. The data contain about half a million clones, around 73% of them singletons. The clonotype was recovered from a woman aged 35 to 49 in good health. Some clones in this sample may be carry-over from other donors' samples. What was sequenced was PBMCs. The chain links TRBV11-2 to TRBJ2-3, with D uncertain. CDR3 protein: CASSSTTDTQYF. The CDR3 coding sequence is TGTGCCAGCAGCTCCACCACAGATACGCAGTATTTT.